The 17 T cell receptor beta chains below come from one sample, sequenced in a study of T cell responses to AZD1222 COVID-19 vaccine. Method: immunoSEQ multiplex PCR; TCRdb's copy keeps in-frame clones and lacks some. In the table there are fewer than 200,000 clones, around 88% of which are singletons. The sequencing here drew on peripheral blood, taken on day 0 of AZD1222 vaccination. The receptors derive from an adult in good health.

This clone was counted once. V gene TRBV29-1 combines with J gene TRBJ2-5; either TRBD1 or TRBD2 may fit D (7 bases each). V was clipped by 3 bases and J by 5 bases, with 22 bases between them. The CDR3 has 16 amino acids. The V gene's germline CDR1 is SQVTM and CDR2 ANQGSEA. CDR3: CSVEPTGRGPQETQYF. The DNA for the CDR3 is TGCAGCGTTGAGCCGACAGGGAGGGGGCCCCAGGAGACCCAGTACTTC.

CDR3 protein: CATSDLRGRNTGELFF. CDR3 sequence (DNA): TGTGCCACCAGTGATTTGCGGGGGCGGAATACCGGGGAGCTGTTTTTT. This chain connects TRBV24-1 to TRBJ2-2, with D perhaps given as TRBD1 or TRBD2 (6 bases each). Trimming took 0 bases from V and 5 from J, leaving 12 bases between them. Germline V CDR1 and CDR2: KGHDR, SFDVKD. The CDR3 covers 16 residues.

In regard to this clone: It is unclear where the CDR3 begins or ends on the DNA, so no DNA is shown, and the CDR3 is as TCRdb lists it. V usage is TRBV27 and J usage is TRBJ1-5. Germline CDR1 reads MNHEY; CDR2 reads SMNVEV (reference sequence). From its first to its last residue, the CDR3 has 14 amino acids. CDR3 sequence reads: CASSFGAGNQPQHF.

This rearrangement joins TRBV9 to TRBJ2-2; D may correspond to TRBD1 or TRBD2 (5 bases each). This CDR3 has 16 residues. Germline CDR1 SGDLS, CDR2 YYNGEE. V lost 3 bases to trimming and J lost 0 bases, with 12 bases between them. CDR3: CASSAGTDTNTGELFF. The DNA for the CDR3 is TGTGCCAGCAGCGCGGGGACGGATACGAACACCGGGGAGCTGTTTTTT.

The V and J genes are TRBV10-1 and TRBJ1-6; 11 nucleotides line up with TRBD1. With 1 base clipped from V and 0 bases from J, the junction kept 5 bases outside the gene matches. The CDR3 has 19 residues. Germline V gene lookup returns CDR1 WNHNN and CDR2 SYGVQD (reference sequence). CDR3 sequence reads: CASSEWDRGYSSYNSPLHF. CDR3 coding DNA: TGCGCCAGCAGTGAGTGGGACAGGGGGTATAGCTCCTATAATTCACCCCTCCACTTT.

The rearrangement joins TRBV6-5 to TRBJ1-5; D perhaps matches TRBD1 (6 bases). The CDR3 contains 16 residues. Trimming removed 4 bases from V and 7 bases from J, with 20 bases in between. Germline-derived CDR1 and CDR2 are MNHEY and SVGAGI. The CDR3 region is CASSSRTQGRGQPQHF. The CDR3 nucleotides are TGTGCCAGCAGTTCCCGGACCCAGGGAAGGGGGCAGCCCCAGCATTTT.

The chain couples TRBV6-5 to TRBJ1-2; tentative D call: TRBD1 (5 bases). Trimming took off 0 bases at V and 8 bases at J, with 13 bases between the two ends. The CDR3 contains 14 residues. The V gene's germline CDR1 is MNHEY and CDR2 SVGAGI. The CDR3 DNA sequence: TGTGCCAGCAGTTACTCAGCTGGGGCGCGGGGCTACACCTTC. This translates into CASSYSAGARGYTF.

This rearrangement joins TRBV9 to TRBJ2-2; a possible D gene is TRBD1 (5 bases). Trimming left V 4 bases short and J 1 base short, with 8 bases between. Germline V gives CDR1 SGDLS, CDR2 YYNGEE. This CDR3 contains 14 residues. CDR3 region: CASSPRGNTGELFF. The CDR3 nucleotides are TGTGCCAGCAGCCCTAGGGGGAACACCGGGGAGCTGTTTTTT.

The genes are TRBV4-1 and TRBJ2-4; 8 bases line up with TRBD1. Germline V gene lookup returns CDR1 MGHRA and CDR2 YSYEKL. Trimming cost V 4 bases and J 3 bases; bases outside gene matches: 5. The CDR3 is made up of 15 amino acids. The CDR3 spells CASSLATGVKNIQYF. In DNA, the CDR3 is TGCGCCAGCAGCCTGGCGACAGGGGTCAAAAACATTCAGTACTTC.

This clone was observed a single time. The gene calls are TRBV27 and TRBJ2-7; tentative D call: TRBD1 (5 bases). The length of the CDR3 is 13 residues. In germline, CDR1 is MNHEY, CDR2 SMNVEV (reference sequence). The V end was cut by 5 bases, the J end by 3 bases, with 11 bases between. CDR3 sequence (DNA): TGTGCCAGCAGTATCCGACAGTTCTACGAGCAGTACTTC. As protein: CASSIRQFYEQYF.

This clone was counted once. One junction end disagrees with the germline gene, perhaps due to a read error. CDR3 region: CASSLAYTASPDDSPLHF. The CDR3 nucleotides read TGCGCCAGCAGCTTGGCCTATACAGCCTCGCCGGATGATTCCCCCCTCCACTTT. J is TRBJ1-6 and V is TRBV5-1; D is unresolved. Germline assignment: CDR1 SGHRS and CDR2 YFSETQ. The CDR3 runs to 18 residues. Supplemented by reference TRBV5-1 and TRBJ1-6, the full variable domain reads KAGVTQTPRYLIKTRGQQVTLSCSPISGHRSVSWYQQTPGQGLQFLFEYFSETQRNKGNFPGRFSGRQFSNSRSEMNVSTLELGDSALYLCASSLAYTASPDDSPLHFGNGTRLTVT.

The chain recombines TRBV12-5 with TRBJ1-5; no clear D gene. Germline V lookup: CDR1 LGHNT, CDR2 FRNRAP. The length of the CDR3 is 12 residues. V was pared by 6 bases and J by 9 bases, with 12 bases between. CDR3 loop: CASGRPPGPQHF. The CDR3 region has the DNA TGTGCTAGTGGCCGACCCCCGGGGCCCCAGCATTTT.

This clone was observed a single time. J is TRBJ1-3 and V is TRBV10-1; maybe TRBD1 (5 bases). The ends were cut back, 3 bases at V and 3 bases at J, with 15 bases in the middle. The CDR3 consists of 16 residues. CDR1 and CDR2 (germline): WNHNN, SYGVQD (reference sequence). In DNA form, the CDR3 reads TGCGCCAGCAGTGATGGGGGTCCAGGCAATGGAAACACCATATATTTT. Its protein product is CASSDGGPGNGNTIYF.

This clone appeared once. V is TRBV11-2 and J is TRBJ1-5; D remains ambiguous. Germline CDR1 reads SGHAT; CDR2 reads FQNNGV. This CDR3 has 15 residues. The V end lost 0 bases, the J end lost 1 base, and 7 bases lay between the germline ends. CDR3 residues: CASSLDPSSNQPQHF. In DNA form, the CDR3 reads TGTGCCAGCAGCTTAGACCCATCGAGCAATCAGCCCCAGCATTTT.

The count of this clone is one. This chain joins TRBV18 and TRBJ1-2; no clear D gene. V lost 2 bases, J lost 0 bases, and 16 bases lay in between. The CDR3 length is 17 residues. Germline V gene data show CDR1 as KGHSH and CDR2 as LQKENI. The CDR3 protein is CASSPSGPGLTNYGYTF. The CDR3 nucleotides read TGTGCCAGCTCACCATCCGGACCGGGCTTAACTAACTATGGCTACACCTTC.

The chain joins TRBV4-1 to TRBJ2-2; D gene unclear. The CDR3 totals 14 residues. V lost 0 bases, J lost 2 bases, and 4 bases lay in between. Germline CDR1 MGHRA, CDR2 YSYEKL. CDR3 sequence (DNA): TGCGCCAGCAGCCAAGATCTTAACACCGGGGAGCTGTTTTTT. Encoded protein: CASSQDLNTGELFF.

The CDR3 spells CASSPPEKWSSGNTIYF. The DNA for the CDR3 is TGTGCCAGCTCACCACCGGAAAAGTGGAGCTCTGGAAACACCATATATTTT. The V gene is TRBV18, the J gene TRBJ1-3; D gene ambiguous. V lost 0 bases to trimming and J lost 0 bases, with 12 bases between them. Germline CDR1 reads KGHSH; CDR2 reads LQKENI. The CDR3 runs to 17 residues.